The clone carrying this T cell receptor (beta chain) has only a few counts. The antigen remains unidentified. Germline V gene data show CDR1 as MGHRA and CDR2 as YSYEKL. The CDR3 runs to 15 residues. Trimming cost V 1 base and J 4 bases; bases outside gene matches: 3. This specimen belongs to a study of OX40 agonist ivuxolimab in advanced cancers. Background on the study: Ivuxolimab doses were 0.01, 0.1, 0.3, 1.5, 3 or 10 mg/kg every 2 weeks.

Profiled with immunoSEQ multiplex PCR; TCRdb holds only in-frame clones, not every one. The sample records around 15,000 clones, 76% being singletons. Whole-study findings and limits: Also showing low normalized T-cell clonal expansion were some of the nonresponders. At doses 0.1 to 3.0 mg/kg, CD4+ and CD8+ clones expanded. In general, CD8+ T cells held more expanded clones than CD4+ did, on average.

This TCR was recovered from an adult with an advanced solid tumor such as melanoma, head and neck, liver or kidney cancer. This specimen was CD4+ or CD8+ T cells sorted from blood, taken in a trial of the OX40 agonist ivuxolimab. This rearrangement joins TRBV4-1 to TRBJ1-3, with 8 bases matching TRBD1. CDR3: CASSQVAGGGNTIYF. The CDR3 nucleotides read TGCGCCAGCAGCCAAGTCGCAGGGGGCGGAAACACCATATATTTT.